Below, 9 T cell receptor beta chains from the same sample are listed, as sequenced in a study of T cell repertoires in cytomegalovirus infection. TCRdb fed the reads into MiXCR, producing one record per CDR3 protein. The repertoire consists of some 300,000 distinct CDR3 sequences, with around 10% occurring once and the leading ten covering over 2.5%. The sequencing sample was made of PBMCs. Every receptor here comes from a human donor in good health (CMV status not recorded). Some clones in this sample may be carry-over from other donors' samples.

This sequence joins TRBV29-1 and TRBJ2-2; TRBD1 matches 10 bases. Germline V gene lookup returns CDR1 SQVTM and CDR2 ANQGSEA. The CDR3 is 14 residues long. The ends lost 4 bases at V and 6 bases at J; junction bases unmatched: 5. Here the CDR3 DNA reads TGCAGCGTTGCCGGGACAGGGGAATCCGGGGAGCTGTTTTTT. Protein product: CSVAGTGESGELFF.

This clonotype has at least ten counts. V usage is TRBV20-1 and J usage is TRBJ1-2; no reliable D call. Germline loops: CDR1 DFQATT, CDR2 SNEGSKA (reference sequence). The CDR3 is 11 amino acids. The CDR3 DNA follows: TGCATTCCGACGGACGGCTATGGCTACACCTTC. Protein sequence: CIPTDGYGYTF.

This clonotype showed up just once. Given a much more abundant clone one base away, this may be a read error. The chain couples TRBV2 to TRBJ1-3; 9 nucleotides line up with TRBD1. The germline V gene has CDR1 SNHLY and CDR2 FYNNEI. The CDR3 covers 14 residues. The CDR3 DNA reads as TGTGCCCGCAGGGACAGGGCCTCTGGAAACACCATATATTTT. This sequence encodes CARRDRASGNTIYF.

The genes are TRBV20-1 and TRBJ1-1; D unresolved. The germline V gene has CDR1 DFQATT and CDR2 SNEGSKA (reference sequence). V dropped 0 bases and J dropped 8 bases, with 13 bases sitting between them. The CDR3 is 13 residues long. The DNA for the CDR3 is TGCAGTGCTAGAGATGAGGGCCAGATAGAAGCTTTCTTT. This gives the protein CSARDEGQIEAFF.

This clonotype has a count of ten or more. The chain employs TRBV6-1 and TRBJ2-3; possibly TRBD2 for D (5 bases). Trimming stripped 0 bases from V and 6 bases from J, with 7 bases between. CDR1 MNHNS and CDR2 SASEGT come from the germline V gene. The CDR3 is 13 amino acids. CDR3 nucleotides: TGTGCCAGCAGTGAAGCAGCGGTGGATACGCAGTATTTT. It codes for CASSEAAVDTQYF.

V usage is TRBV4-2 and J usage is TRBJ1-5; D gene ambiguous. CDR3 length: 13 amino acids. V was cut by 3 bases and J by 7 bases, with 10 bases left in between. CDR1 and CDR2 from the germline V gene are LGHNA and YNFKEQ. The CDR3 protein is CASSQGEQQPQHF. CDR3 sequence (DNA): TGTGCCAGCAGCCAGGGCGAGCAGCAGCCCCAGCATTTT.

This clonotype was observed many times. The rearrangement links TRBV18 to TRBJ1-1; TRBD1 matches at 8 bases. The V gene's germline CDR1 is KGHSH and CDR2 LQKENI. The CDR3 loop spans 15 amino acids. With V trimmed by 4 bases and J by 2 bases, 6 bases remained unmatched. CDR3 nucleotide sequence: TGTGCCAGCTCACTAGGACAGGGAGGCAACACTGAAGCTTTCTTT. Protein: CASSLGQGGNTEAFF.

For the CDR3, the DNA is TGTGCCAGCAGCTTATTTTCTAGCGGGGGCACAGATACGCAGTATTTT. Protein: CASSLFSSGGTDTQYF. The chain employs TRBV7-9 and TRBJ2-3; 9 positions match TRBD2. CDR3 length: 16 amino acids. Germline CDR1 is SEHNR and CDR2 is FQNEAQ (reference sequence). The J segment lost 1 base and the V segment lost 2 bases, leaving 4 bases of the junction unmatched.

The table lists this clonotype with a few counts. The J gene is TRBJ2-5, the V gene TRBV19; D not resolved. Trimming shortened V by 7 bases and J by 5 bases, and 14 bases separated the two germline ends. CDR1 is LNHDA, CDR2 SQIVND, per germline (reference sequence). CDR3 length: 13 residues. The CDR3, as DNA: TGTGCCAGTAAACCCCAAGCAAGGGAGACCCAGTACTTC. Translating gives CASKPQARETQYF. The full variable domain, with the rest looked up from reference TRBV19 and TRBJ2-5, is DGGITQSPKYLFRKEGQNVTLSCEQNLNHDAMYWYRQDPGQGLRLIYYSQIVNDFQKGDIAEGYSVSREKKESFPLTVTSAQKNPTAFYLCASKPQARETQYFGPGTRLLVL.